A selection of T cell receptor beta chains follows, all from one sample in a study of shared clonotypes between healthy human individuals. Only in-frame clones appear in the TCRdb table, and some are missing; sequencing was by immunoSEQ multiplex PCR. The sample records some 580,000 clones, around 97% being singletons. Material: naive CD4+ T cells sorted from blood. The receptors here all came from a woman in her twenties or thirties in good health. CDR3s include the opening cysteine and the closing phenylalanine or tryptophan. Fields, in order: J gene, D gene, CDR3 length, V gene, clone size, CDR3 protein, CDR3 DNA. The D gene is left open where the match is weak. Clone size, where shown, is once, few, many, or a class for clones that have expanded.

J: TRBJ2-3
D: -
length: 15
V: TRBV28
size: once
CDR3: CASSSVPAMTDTQYF
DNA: TGTGCCAGCTCTTCGGTACCAGCGATGACAGATACGCAGTATTTT

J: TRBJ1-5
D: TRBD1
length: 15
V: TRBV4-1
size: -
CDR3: CASSQATGSIQPQHF
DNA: TGCGCCAGCAGCCAAGCGACAGGGTCTATTCAGCCCCAGCATTTT

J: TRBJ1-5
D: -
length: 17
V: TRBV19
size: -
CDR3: CASSISGTRSGFQPQHF
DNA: TGTGCCAGTAGTATTTCCGGGACACGCTCAGGGTTCCAGCCCCAGCATTTT

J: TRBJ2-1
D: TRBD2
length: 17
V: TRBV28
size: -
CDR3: CATSRSSGTSRNPKQFF
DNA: TGTGCCACCAGCAGATCTTCCGGGACTAGCCGTAACCCGAAGCAGTTCTTC

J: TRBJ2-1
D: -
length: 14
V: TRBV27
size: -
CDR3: CASSLSRMVSEQFF
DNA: TGTGCCAGCAGTTTATCCCGGATGGTGAGTGAGCAGTTCTTC

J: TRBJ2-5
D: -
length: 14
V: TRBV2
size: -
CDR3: CATQGSSNLETQYF
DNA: TGTGCCACCCAAGGGTCGTCAAACTTGGAGACCCAGTACTTC

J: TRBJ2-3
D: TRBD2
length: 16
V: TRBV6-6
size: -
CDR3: CASLGSSGSGGDTQYF
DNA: TGTGCCAGCCTCGGGTCAAGCGGGAGCGGAGGAGATACGCAGTATTTT

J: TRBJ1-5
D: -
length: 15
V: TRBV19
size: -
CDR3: CASSMLFVSNQPQHF
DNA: TGTGCCAGTAGTATGCTGTTCGTGAGCAATCAGCCCCAGCATTTT

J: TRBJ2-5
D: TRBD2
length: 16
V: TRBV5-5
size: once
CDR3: CASSLVAGANGLAQYF
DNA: TGTGCCAGCAGCTTAGTAGCGGGGGCAAATGGTTTGGCCCAGTACTTC

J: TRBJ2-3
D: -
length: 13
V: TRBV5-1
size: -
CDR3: CASSRRFGDTQYF
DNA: TGCGCCAGCAGCCGGAGGTTTGGCGATACGCAGTATTTT

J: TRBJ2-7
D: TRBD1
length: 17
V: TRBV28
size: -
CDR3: CASSEYGPGQGPHEQYF
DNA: TGTGCCAGCAGCGAATATGGACCGGGACAGGGTCCCCACGAGCAGTACTTC

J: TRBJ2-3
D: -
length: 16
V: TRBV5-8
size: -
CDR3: CASPKGRERTTDTQYF
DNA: TGTGCCAGCCCAAAGGGCAGGGAGAGGACCACAGATACGCAGTATTTT

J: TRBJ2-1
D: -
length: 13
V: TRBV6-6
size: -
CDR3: CASSYVGGREQFF
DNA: TGTGCCAGCAGTTATGTGGGAGGCCGTGAGCAGTTCTTC

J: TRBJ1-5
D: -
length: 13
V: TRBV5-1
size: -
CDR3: CASSPDGYQPQHF
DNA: TGCGCCAGCAGCCCGGATGGTTATCAGCCCCAGCATTTT

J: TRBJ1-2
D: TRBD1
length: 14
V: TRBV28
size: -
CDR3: CASSSGTGRDGYTF
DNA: TGTGCCAGCAGTTCCGGGACAGGGAGGGATGGCTACACCTTC

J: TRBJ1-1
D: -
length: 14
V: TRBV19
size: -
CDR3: CASSILLTNTEAFF
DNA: TGTGCCAGTAGTATTCTGCTGACAAACACTGAAGCTTTCTTT

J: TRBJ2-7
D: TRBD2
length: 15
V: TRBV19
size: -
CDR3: CASSPMSGSFYEQYF
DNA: TGTGCCAGTAGTCCGATGAGCGGGAGCTTCTACGAGCAGTACTTC

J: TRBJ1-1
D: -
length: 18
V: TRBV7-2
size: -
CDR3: CASSLALTGYFGNTEAFF
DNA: TGTGCCAGCAGCTTAGCGCTAACTGGTTATTTCGGAAACACTGAAGCTTTCTTT

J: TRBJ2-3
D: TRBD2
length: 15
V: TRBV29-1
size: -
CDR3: CSVERTSGNTDTQYF
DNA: TGCAGCGTTGAACGGACTAGCGGCAACACAGATACGCAGTATTTT

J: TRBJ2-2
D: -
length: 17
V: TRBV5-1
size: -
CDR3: CASSLRFGGRDTGELFF
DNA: TGCGCCAGCAGCTTGCGTTTCGGAGGGCGAGACACCGGGGAGCTGTTTTTT

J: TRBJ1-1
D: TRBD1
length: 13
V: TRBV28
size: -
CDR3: CASSSGQDTEAFF
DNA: TGTGCCAGCAGTTCGGGACAGGACACTGAAGCTTTCTTT

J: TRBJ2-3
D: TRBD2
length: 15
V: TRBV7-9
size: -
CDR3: CASSLSSGGKDTQYF
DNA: TGTGCCAGCAGCTTGTCTAGCGGGGGCAAGGATACGCAGTATTTT

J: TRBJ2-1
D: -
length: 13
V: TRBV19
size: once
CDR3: CASSISRSNEQFF
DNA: TGTGCCAGTAGTATAAGCAGGTCGAATGAGCAGTTCTTC

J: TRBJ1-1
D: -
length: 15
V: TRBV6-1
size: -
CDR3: CASSEHMALNTEAFF
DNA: TGTGCCAGCAGTGAACATATGGCTCTGAACACTGAAGCTTTCTTT

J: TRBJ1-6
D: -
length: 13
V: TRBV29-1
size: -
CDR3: CSARTTENSPLHF
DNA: TGCAGCGCGCGGACAACAGAGAATTCACCCCTCCACTTT

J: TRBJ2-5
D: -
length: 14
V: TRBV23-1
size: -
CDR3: CASSRLGIGETQYF
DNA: TGCGCCAGCAGCCGCCTGGGTATCGGAGAGACCCAGTACTTC

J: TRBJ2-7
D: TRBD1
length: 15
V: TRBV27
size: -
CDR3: CASSSGTGRSYEQYF
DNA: TGTGCCAGCAGTTCCGGGACAGGCCGCTCCTACGAGCAGTACTTC

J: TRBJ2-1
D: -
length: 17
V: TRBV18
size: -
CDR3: CASSRAYREVAYNEQFF
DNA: TGTGCCAGCTCAAGAGCTTACAGGGAGGTTGCATACAATGAGCAGTTCTTC

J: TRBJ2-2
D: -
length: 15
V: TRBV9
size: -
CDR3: CASSVEGAGTGELFF
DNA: TGTGCCAGCAGCGTAGAAGGGGCGGGCACCGGGGAGCTGTTTTTT

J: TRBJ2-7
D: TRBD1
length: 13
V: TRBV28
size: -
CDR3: CASKTGDSYEQYF
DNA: TGTGCCAGCAAGACAGGGGACTCCTACGAGCAGTACTTC

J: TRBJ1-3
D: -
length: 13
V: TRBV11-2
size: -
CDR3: CASSFSEGNTIYF
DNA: TGTGCCAGCAGCTTCTCCGAGGGAAACACCATATATTTT

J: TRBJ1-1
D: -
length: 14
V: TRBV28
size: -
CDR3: CASSLADLNTEAFF
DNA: TGTGCCAGCAGTTTGGCGGACCTGAACACTGAAGCTTTCTTT

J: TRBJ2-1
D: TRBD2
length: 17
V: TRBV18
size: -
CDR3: CASSPLFFGRAYNEQFF
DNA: TGTGCCAGCTCACCATTATTCTTCGGGAGGGCCTACAATGAGCAGTTCTTC

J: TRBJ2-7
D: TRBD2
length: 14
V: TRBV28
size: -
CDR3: CASSYPSGTYEQYF
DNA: TGTGCCAGCAGTTACCCTAGCGGGACCTACGAGCAGTACTTC

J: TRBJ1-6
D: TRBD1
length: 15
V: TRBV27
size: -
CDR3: CASRNRDRHNSPLHF
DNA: TGTGCCAGCAGAAACCGGGACAGGCATAATTCACCCCTCCACTTT

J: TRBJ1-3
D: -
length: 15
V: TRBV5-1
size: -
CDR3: CASTSAGSSGNTIYF
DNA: TGCGCCAGCACTAGTGCCGGATCCTCTGGAAACACCATATATTTT

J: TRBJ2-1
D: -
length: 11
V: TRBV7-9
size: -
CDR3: CASTAGNEQFF
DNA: TGTGCCAGCACCGCAGGGAATGAGCAGTTCTTC

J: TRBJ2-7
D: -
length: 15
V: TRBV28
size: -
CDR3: CASSLIGTLSYEQYF
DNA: TGTGCCAGCAGTTTAATAGGTACCCTCTCCTACGAGCAGTACTTC

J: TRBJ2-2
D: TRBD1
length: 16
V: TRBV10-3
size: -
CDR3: CAISSTGGAYTGELFF
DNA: TGTGCCATCAGTTCCACAGGGGGCGCTTACACCGGGGAGCTGTTTTTT

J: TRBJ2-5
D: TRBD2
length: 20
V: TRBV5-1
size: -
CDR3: CASSLAVFGGRASRPETQYF
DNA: TGCGCCAGCAGCTTGGCAGTTTTTGGCGGGAGGGCCAGTCGTCCGGAGACCCAGTACTTC

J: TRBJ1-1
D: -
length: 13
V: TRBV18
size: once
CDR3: CASSLTENTEAFF
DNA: TGTGCCAGCTCACTAACAGAGAACACTGAAGCTTTCTTT

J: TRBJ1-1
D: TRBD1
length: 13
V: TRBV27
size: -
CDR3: CASRTGWGTEAFF
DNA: TGTGCCAGCCGGACAGGGTGGGGCACTGAAGCTTTCTTT

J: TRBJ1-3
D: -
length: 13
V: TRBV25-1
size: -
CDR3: CASGTDSGNTIYF
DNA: TGTGCCAGCGGGACGGACTCTGGAAACACCATATATTTT

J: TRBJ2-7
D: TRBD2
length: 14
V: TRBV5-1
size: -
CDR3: CASSPAGLAYEQYF
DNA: TGCGCCAGCAGCCCGGCGGGACTAGCCTACGAGCAGTACTTC

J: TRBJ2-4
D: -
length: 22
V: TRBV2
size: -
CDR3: CASSEIFYSISMGQLAKNIQYF
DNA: TGTGCCAGCAGTGAAATCTTCTATTCGATCAGTATGGGGCAGCTAGCCAAAAACATTCAGTACTTC

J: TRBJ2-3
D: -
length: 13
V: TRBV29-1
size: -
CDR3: CSVAPRFTDTQYF
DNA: TGCAGCGTCGCCCCTCGGTTTACAGATACGCAGTATTTT

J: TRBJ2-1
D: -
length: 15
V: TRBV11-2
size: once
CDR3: CASSWDQSSYNEQFF
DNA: TGTGCCAGCAGCTGGGACCAGAGCTCCTACAATGAGCAGTTCTTC

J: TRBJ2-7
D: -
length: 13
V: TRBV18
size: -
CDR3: CASSPAGRYEQYF
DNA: TGTGCCAGCTCACCGGCAGGGAGATACGAGCAGTACTTC

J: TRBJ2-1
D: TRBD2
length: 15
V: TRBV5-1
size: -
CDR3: CASSLESSGYNEQFF
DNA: TGCGCCAGCAGCTTGGAGTCTAGCGGATACAATGAGCAGTTCTTC

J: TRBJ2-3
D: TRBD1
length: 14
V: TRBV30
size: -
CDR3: CAWGGTGATDTQYF
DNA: TGTGCCTGGGGGGGGACAGGGGCCACAGATACGCAGTATTTT

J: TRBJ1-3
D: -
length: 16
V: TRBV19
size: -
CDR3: CASTSSSPPSGNTIYF
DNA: TGTGCCAGTACCTCGTCGTCCCCCCCTTCTGGAAACACCATATATTTT

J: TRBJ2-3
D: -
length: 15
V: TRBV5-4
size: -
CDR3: CASSLADGIGDTQYF
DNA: TGTGCCAGCAGCTTGGCCGACGGAATAGGAGATACGCAGTATTTT

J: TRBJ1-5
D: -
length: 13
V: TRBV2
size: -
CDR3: CASSGRVNQPQHF
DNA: TGTGCCAGCAGCGGCAGGGTGAATCAGCCCCAGCATTTT